A few counts support the clone carrying this TCR beta chain. The source of the sample is a study of response to subunit inactivated influenza vaccine. The CDR3 runs 20 residues. Between the trimmed V and J ends, which lost 7 bases and 0 bases, there was a span of 27 bases. Each CDR3 protein gets one entry after TCRdb re-called the RT-PCR reads with MiXCR. The table lists hundreds of thousands of distinct CDR3 sequences, approximately 15% of them singletons. This TCR came from a man aged 50 to 59 who received an inactivated influenza vaccine. The gene calls are TRBV12-3 or TRBV12-4 and TRBJ2-2, with D hard to call. Here the sequenced sample was PBMCs from blood, taken 11 to 12 days after vaccination. CDR3 bases: TGTGCCAGCACCGCCCTCGGAAGCGCGAGATTACCCCCGAACACCGGGGAGCTGTTTTTT. Protein sequence: CASTALGSARLPPNTGELFF.